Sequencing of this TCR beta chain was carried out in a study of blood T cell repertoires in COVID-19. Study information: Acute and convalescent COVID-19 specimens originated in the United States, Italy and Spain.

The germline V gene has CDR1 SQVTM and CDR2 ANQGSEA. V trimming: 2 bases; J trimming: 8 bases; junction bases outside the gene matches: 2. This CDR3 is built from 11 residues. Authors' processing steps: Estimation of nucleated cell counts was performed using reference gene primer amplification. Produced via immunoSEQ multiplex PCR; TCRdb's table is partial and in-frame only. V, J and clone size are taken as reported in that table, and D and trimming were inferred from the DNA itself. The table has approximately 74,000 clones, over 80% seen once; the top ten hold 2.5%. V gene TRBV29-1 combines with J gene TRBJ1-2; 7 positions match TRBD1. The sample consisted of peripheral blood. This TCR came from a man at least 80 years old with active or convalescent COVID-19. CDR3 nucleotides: TGCAGCGTTGAATACAGGGGAGGCTACACCTTC. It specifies CSVEYRGGYTF.